A few counts support the clone carrying this T cell receptor (beta chain). The sample is drawn from a study of cytomegalovirus exposure and HLA in healthy donors. Overall study context: Some 85 million unique TCRs, all from HLA-typed donors, were included in an early release of the data.

Use of 60 Vbeta and 13 Jbeta primers characterized the PCR. The assay was immunoSEQ multiplex PCR, and TCRdb's table has in-frame clones only and misses some. The sample lists around 120,000 clones, 73% occurring once. The sequenced sample was PBMCs. This receptor was obtained from a woman aged 40 to 55 in good health and CMV-seronegative.

CDR3: CASSLRTSGRNEQFF. CDR3 DNA: TGTGCCAGCAGCCTTCGGACTAGCGGACGGAATGAGCAGTTCTTC. The chain recombines TRBV13 with TRBJ2-1; 10 bases map to TRBD2. Germline values: CDR1 PRHDT, CDR2 FYEKMQ (reference sequence). CDR3 length: 15 residues. Germline trimming cut 5 bases from V and 7 bases from J; bases unmatched to any gene: 8.